Reported below is one T cell receptor (beta chain). Its antigen remains unidentified. The junction departs from germline at one end; a sequencing error may be responsible. A constant-region primer and ProtoScript II reverse transcriptase were used to reverse-transcribe TCRbeta-specific cDNA from 500 ng total RNA. Construction of the TCRbeta libraries relied on three nested rounds of multiplex PCR, following a slightly modified ARM-PCR procedure. Each of the first two PCR rounds ran for approximately 10 cycles using multiplex TRBV1-TRBV30 forward primers together with a Cbeta reverse primer. Sample barcodes and Illumina adapters were attached in a final 25-cycle PCR using Deep VentR polymerase. Before sequencing, amplicons of 200-500 bp were purified from gel using a QIAquick gel extraction kit. An Illumina HiSeq 2500 was used to sequence the TCRbeta amplicons, generating 250-bp paired-end reads. Regarding the original processing steps: Reads were quality-trimmed with Trimmomatic v0.33, and paired reads were merged with FLASH v1.2.11 to recover full CDR3 sequences. V, D and J germline segments were assigned to the rearranged TCRbeta sequences by MiGEC v1.2.1b. VDJtools v1.0.0 computed clonotype statistics and Shannon-Wiener diversity indices. To cut down on sampling bias, every analysis after diversity analysis relied on just the 250 most abundant clonotypes from each sample. The public reads were reprocessed in TCRdb via fastp at Q25 and MiXCR, keeping in-frame beta chains. One record per CDR3 amino acid sequence lists the most common genes and DNA. For this entry, the V and J calls and clone size follow TCRdb and not the study's own pipeline. The sample table contains about 350,000 distinct CDR3 sequences; only one count was recorded for roughly two thirds of them. Jointly, the top ten make up under 8.5% of the sample.

Blood RNA was extracted from unsorted whole blood using TRIzol reagent, and germline DNA was obtained with the DNeasy Blood & Tissue kit. At the time of sampling, the patients were treatment-naive and had chronic HBV infection. About 4 milliliters of peripheral blood were collected into K2EDTA tubes before surgery. This sample is part of a study of tumor-infiltrating lymphocytes in primary liver carcinoma (dated by TCRdb to the late 2010s). For the study in its entirety: Between November 2015 and March 2016, roughly five patients in China with histopathologically diagnosed primary liver carcinoma had their tumors surgically resected. Of the five patients, three men and two women aged 30 to 69 years, four had hepatocellular carcinoma and one had combined HCC and intrahepatic cholangiocarcinoma. Repertoires from technical replicates were highly reproducible, with mean shared-clone rates around 0.87 and correlation coefficients above 0.95. The study combined TCRbeta repertoire sequencing, expression microarrays and whole-exome sequencing across five regions of each liver tumor, with adjacent normal tissue and blood. The five patients had tumors staged T1-T3 N0M0, with maximum diameters ranging from 4.2 to 10 cm. Each sample produced roughly 3.5 to 7.13 million productive TCRbeta reads, and read depth showed no significant difference between tissue types. A total of around 35 specimens from 5 patients, comprising some 25 tumor regions, 5 adjacent noncancerous liver tissues and 5 peripheral blood samples, were covered by TCRbeta repertoire sequencing.

Points the paper makes about the study in general: Only a few patients were included in the study, and the authors note that the findings should be validated in a larger study. Consistent with antigen-driven expansion, pairs of tumor regions showed higher repertoire overlap (mean roughly 35%) than either tumor-adjacent pairs (approximately 17%) or tumor-blood pairs (about 15%). Only the TCR beta chain was sequenced, so true repertoire diversity is likely underestimated because unpaired alpha chains were not captured. Because the samples were bulk and unsorted, CD4+ and CD8+ T cell repertoires could not be compared. A significantly larger repertoire fraction was made up by the top 250 clones in tumors than in blood (p = 0.039).

The CDR3, from cysteine to phenylalanine, totals 14 residues. This entry keeps only the CDR3 DNA: 42 bases, framed from base 1. Per the germline V gene, MNHNS is the CDR1 and SASEGT is the CDR2. Rearrangement joined TRBV6-1 to TRBJ2-7, and 8 bases in between align with TRBD2. The sequenced material came from peripheral blood. This clonotype originated in a middle-aged man with primary liver carcinoma and hepatitis B virus infection. The CDR3 region has the sequence CASCDVLAGYEQYF. The bases read TGTGCCAGCTGTGATGTGCTAGCGGGCTACGAGCAGTACTTC.